Listed here are 22 T cell receptor beta chains from one sample, sequenced in a study of Ad26.COV2.S vaccination and SARS-CoV-2 variants. This sample's treatment: approximately 18 received Ad26.COV2.S at low or high dose, single or two shots; several received placebo; per-sample allocation not given. The samples date from day 63 after the first vaccine or placebo injection. Only in-frame clones appear in the TCRdb table, and some are missing; sequencing was by immunoSEQ multiplex PCR. The table lists around 320,000 clones, roughly 86% of them singletons, with around 2% in the top ten. The specimen was peripheral blood, collected in a trial of Ad26.COV2.S vaccine versus placebo. The receptors derive from a person between 18 and 65 years old who received the Ad26.COV2.S COVID-19 vaccine or a placebo.

On this clone: Other DNA sequences in this specimen translate into the identical CDR3. The chain uses TRBV5-1 and TRBJ1-1, with a tentative D call TRBD1 (5 bases). The CDR3 loop spans 13 amino acids. Trimming took off 2 bases at V and 2 bases at J, with 7 bases between the two ends. CDR1 and CDR2 (germline): SGHRS, YFSETQ. The CDR3 spells CASSFQGNTEAFF. In DNA, the CDR3 is TGCGCCAGCAGCTTCCAGGGAAACACTGAAGCTTTCTTT.

V is TRBV29-1 and J is TRBJ2-5; D call uncertain. Looked up from germline, CDR1 is SQVTM and CDR2 is ANQGSEA. CDR3 size: 12 residues. With 3 bases removed from V and 1 base from J, the gap between germline ends came to 6 bases. Here the CDR3 reads CSVDEAQETQYF. CDR3 DNA: TGCAGCGTTGACGAAGCCCAAGAGACCCAGTACTTC.

This sequence joins TRBV5-4 and TRBJ1-2; 8 positions match TRBD1. V was pared by 4 bases and J by 2 bases, with 7 bases of the junction left unmatched. Germline-derived CDR1 and CDR2 are SGHNT and YYREEE (reference sequence). The CDR3 contains 15 residues. In DNA form, the CDR3 reads TGTGCCAGCAGCCAGGGGACAGGCGAGAACTATGGCTACACCTTC. Translating gives CASSQGTGENYGYTF.

This chain connects TRBV3-1 (or the pseudogene TRBV3-2) to TRBJ2-7, with D unresolved. The germline gives CDR1 LGHDT, CDR2 YNNKEL (reference sequence). Trimming took off 4 bases at V and 5 bases at J, with 12 bases between the two ends. The CDR3 contains 13 residues. Written as DNA, the CDR3 is TGTGCCAGCAGCCTCTCAGGAAGCGACGAGCAGTACTTC. Translation gives CASSLSGSDEQYF.

The chain uses TRBV6-5 and TRBJ1-1; no firm D call. Trimming took off 7 bases at V and 4 bases at J, with 13 bases between the two ends. The germline V gene encodes CDR1 MNHEY and CDR2 SVGAGI. This CDR3 is built from 13 residues. The DNA of the CDR3 is TGTGCCAGCACTCCCTACGCCGTCACTGAAGCTTTCTTT. Protein product: CASTPYAVTEAFF.

The V call is TRBV20-1, the J call TRBJ2-3, with 15 bases matching TRBD2. Germline V gene lookup returns CDR1 DFQATT and CDR2 SNEGSKA (reference sequence). The junction had 7 bases not matched to a gene; V was cut back by 3 bases and J by 6 bases. The CDR3 sequence is 16 residues long. CDR3 bases: TGCAGTGCTAGTGGACTAGCGGGGGGGCATTCGGATACGCAGTATTTT. Translated: CSASGLAGGHSDTQYF.

The chain combines TRBV7-2 with TRBJ2-1; 9 nucleotides agree with TRBD2. This CDR3 has 12 amino acids. Germline CDR1 reads SGHTA; CDR2 reads FQGNSA. V shed 8 bases, J shed 8 bases, and the junction held 4 bases outside the gene matches. CDR3 bases: TGTGCCAGCCGGCGGGGGGGCGATGAGCAGTTCTTC. Its translation: CASRRGGDEQFF.

This clone has a handful of counts. This sample includes further DNA sequences coding for the same CDR3. J is TRBJ1-6 and V is TRBV7-9; the match to TRBD1 covers 8 bases. The CDR3 consists of 15 residues. V was pared by 5 bases and J by 6 bases, with 6 bases of the junction left unmatched. Germline V CDR1 and CDR2: SEHNR, FQNEAQ (reference sequence). This chain's CDR3 is CASSPRTGSNSPLHF. Here the CDR3 DNA reads TGTGCCAGCAGCCCGAGGACAGGGAGTAATTCACCCCTCCACTTT. Full variable domain (missing parts from reference TRBV7-9 and TRBJ1-6): DTGVSQNPRHKITKRGQNVTFRCDPISEHNRLYWYRQTLGQGPEFLTYFQNEAQLEKSRLLSDRFSAERPKGSFSTLEIQRTEQGDSAMYLCASSPRTGSNSPLHFGNGTRLTVT.

The chain has TRBV6-1 and TRBJ1-2, with TRBD1 matching 8 bases. The germline CDR1 and CDR2 sequences are MNHNS and SASEGT. J lost 2 bases, V lost 1 base, and 3 bases had no gene match. The CDR3 is made up of 15 amino acids. The CDR3 loop reads CASSEGTGPNYGYTF. For the CDR3, the DNA is TGTGCCAGCAGTGAAGGGACAGGGCCAAACTATGGCTACACCTTC.

The V and J genes are TRBV30 and TRBJ1-1, with D tentatively TRBD1 (6 bases). In germline, CDR1 is GTSNPN, CDR2 SVGIG (reference sequence). The length of the CDR3 is 13 residues. V dropped 3 bases and J dropped 0 bases, with 8 bases sitting between them. This CDR3 reads CAWRGAVNTEAFF. CDR3 DNA: TGTGCCTGGAGGGGGGCCGTGAACACTGAAGCTTTCTTT.

V is TRBV6-5 and J is TRBJ2-2; D might be TRBD1 or TRBD2, each matching 5 bases. This CDR3 is 14 amino acids long. CDR1 and CDR2 (germline): MNHEY, SVGAGI. Between the trimmed V and J ends, which lost 7 bases and 0 bases, there was a span of 9 bases. CDR3 protein: CASKLGANTGELFF. The CDR3 DNA follows: TGTGCCAGCAAATTGGGGGCGAACACCGGGGAGCTGTTTTTT.

The chain employs TRBV4-2 and TRBJ2-2, with unresolved D. This CDR3 is 16 amino acids long. Germline V gene lookup returns CDR1 LGHNA and CDR2 YNFKEQ. V lost 1 base and J lost 3, with 12 bases in between. The CDR3 region has the DNA TGTGCCAGCAGCCAAGTAGGTCGGAAGGACACCGGGGAGCTGTTTTTT. Translated, it gives CASSQVGRKDTGELFF.

The chain employs TRBV19 and TRBJ2-5; D might be TRBD2 (5 bases). This CDR3 is 14 amino acids long. Germline V CDR1 and CDR2: LNHDA, SQIVND (reference sequence). The V and J ends lost 7 bases and 3 bases respectively, with 15 bases between them. The CDR3 region has the DNA TGTGCCAGTAATAACGGAGGAGGAGAAGAGACCCAGTACTTC. It is translated as CASNNGGGEETQYF.

This chain connects TRBV2 to TRBJ2-5; 8 bases fit TRBD2. V trimming: 10 bases; J trimming: 5 bases; junction bases outside the gene matches: 9. From germline, CDR1 is SNHLY and CDR2 FYNNEI. The CDR3 covers 13 residues. The CDR3 bases are TGTGCCACCTGTCCGGGACTAGGGGAGACCCAGTACTTC. Translation gives CATCPGLGETQYF.

This sequence joins TRBV6-5 and TRBJ2-7; D is ambiguous. V lost 6 bases to trimming and J lost 0 bases, with 12 bases between them. CDR3 length: 14 residues. Germline assignment: CDR1 MNHEY and CDR2 SVGAGI. DNA for the CDR3: TGTGCCAGCAGGACACCCAAGAGCTCCTACGAGCAGTACTTC. Translated: CASRTPKSSYEQYF.

The V and J genes are TRBV30 and TRBJ1-2, with D maybe TRBD1 (5 bases). CDR1 is GTSNPN and CDR2 is SVGIG in the germline V gene (reference sequence). Trimming took off 6 bases at V and 2 bases at J, with 13 bases between the two ends. CDR3 length: 13 residues. In DNA, the CDR3 is TGTGCCTGCACGACAGTTTCGAACTATGGCTACACCTTC. Encoded protein: CACTTVSNYGYTF.

This chain joins TRBV7-3 and TRBJ2-5; D is possibly TRBD1 or TRBD2 (5 bases each). The CDR3 totals 15 residues. Deletions cut 1 base from V and 0 bases from J, with 9 bases between. In germline, CDR1 is SGHTA, CDR2 FQGTGA. The CDR3 region has the DNA TGTGCCAGCAGCTTAAGTCAGGGAGACCAAGAGACCCAGTACTTC. This gives the protein CASSLSQGDQETQYF.

The rearrangement joins TRBV2 to TRBJ2-1; no definite D call. This CDR3 is built from 14 residues. Trimming removed 7 bases from V and 0 bases from J, with 10 bases in between. Germline V gene lookup returns CDR1 SNHLY and CDR2 FYNNEI. The CDR3 is CASNGFASYNEQFF. Here the CDR3 DNA reads TGTGCCAGCAACGGGTTTGCCTCCTACAATGAGCAGTTCTTC. The entire variable domain, with the rest obtained from reference TRBV2 and TRBJ2-1, is as follows: EPEVTQTPSHQVTQMGQEVILRCVPISNHLYFYWYRQILGQKVEFLVSFYNNEISEKSEIFDDQFSVERPDGSNFTLKIRSTKLEDSAMYFCASNGFASYNEQFFGPGTRLTVL.

The rearrangement links TRBV2 to TRBJ1-5; D is unresolved. The germline V gene has CDR1 SNHLY and CDR2 FYNNEI. The length of the CDR3 is 14 residues. V lost 2 bases and J 0 bases, leaving 5 bases between the germline ends. CDR3 residues: CASSELNSNQPQHF. Here the CDR3 DNA reads TGTGCCAGCAGTGAACTTAATAGCAATCAGCCCCAGCATTTT.

This clone was seen more than once but under ten times. The chain recombines TRBV4-1 with TRBJ1-2; D gene uncertain. The CDR3 spans 16 residues. V was trimmed by 5 bases and J by 0 bases, leaving 16 bases between them. Per the germline V gene, CDR1 is MGHRA and CDR2 is YSYEKL. The CDR3 nucleotides read TGCGCCAGCAGCTCGAACGGAGGAGGTACTAACTATGGCTACACCTTC. Its translation is CASSSNGGGTNYGYTF.

The V and J genes are TRBV7-9 and TRBJ2-2; TRBD1 is a possible D gene (6 bases). Germline lookup yields CDR1 SEHNR and CDR2 FQNEAQ (reference sequence). The CDR3 spans 16 residues. Trimming cost V 5 bases and J 3 bases, with 16 bases left between them. The CDR3 DNA is TGTGCCAGCAGCCCCAGGGGCAGGGGCTACACCGGGGAGCTGTTTTTT. Protein: CASSPRGRGYTGELFF.

For the CDR3, the DNA is TGTGCCAGCAGCTCTGGACAGGGGTGGACTGAAGCTTTCTTT. It specifies CASSSGQGWTEAFF. The genes are TRBV7-2 and TRBJ1-1, with 9 bases aligning to TRBD1. Germline V gene sequence: CDR1 SGHTA, CDR2 FQGNSA. CDR3 length: 14 amino acids. Germline trimming cut 4 bases from V and 5 bases from J; bases unmatched to any gene: 5.